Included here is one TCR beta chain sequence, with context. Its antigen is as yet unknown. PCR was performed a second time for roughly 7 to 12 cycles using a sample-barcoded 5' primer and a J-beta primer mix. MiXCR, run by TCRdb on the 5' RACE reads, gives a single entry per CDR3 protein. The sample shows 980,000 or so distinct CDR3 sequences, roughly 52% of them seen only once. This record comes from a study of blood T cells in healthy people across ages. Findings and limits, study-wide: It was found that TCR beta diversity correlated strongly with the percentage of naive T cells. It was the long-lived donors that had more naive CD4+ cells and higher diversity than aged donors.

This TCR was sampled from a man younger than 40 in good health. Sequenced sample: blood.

This CDR3 is CASSLGQKNQPQHF. The CDR3 DNA follows: TGTGCCAGCAGTTTAGGACAGAAAAATCAGCCCCAGCATTTT. The rearrangement joins TRBV12-3 or TRBV12-4 to TRBJ1-5; TRBD1 might be the D (5 bases). This CDR3 spans 14 amino acids. Trimming removed 1 base from V and 4 bases from J, with 8 bases in between.